Presented here are 27 T cell receptor beta chains from one specimen sequenced in a study of CD8 T cells in ankylosing spondylitis. A single record per CDR3 protein comes from TCRdb applying MiXCR to the 5' RACE reads. Among hundreds of thousands of distinct CDR3 sequences listed, 15% to 25% were seen once. What was sequenced was blood, either unsorted or a sorted T cell fraction (not recorded which). These receptors all come from a male donor with ankylosing spondylitis or in good health (not recorded which).

This rearrangement joins TRBV24-1 to TRBJ2-3; weak D call: TRBD1 (6 bases). The CDR3 covers 15 residues. V gave up 0 bases and J gave up 2 bases, with 8 bases separating them. Germline V gene sequence: CDR1 KGHDR, CDR2 SFDVKD. For the CDR3, the DNA is TGTGCCACCAGTGATTTGACAGGGTCCACAGATACGCAGTATTTT. It yields the protein CATSDLTGSTDTQYF.

A few counts support this clonotype. The rearrangement links TRBV5-1 to TRBJ2-2; 7 bases line up with TRBD1. V lost 1 base and J lost 1; bases outside the gene matches: 4. CDR1 is SGHRS, CDR2 YFSETQ, per germline. CDR3 size: 16 residues. CDR3: CASSLRRTGNTGELFF. The CDR3, as DNA: TGCGCCAGCAGCTTGCGTAGGACAGGGAACACCGGGGAGCTGTTTTTT.

V and J are TRBV3-1 and TRBJ2-1; D remains ambiguous. CDR1 and CDR2 (germline): LGHDT, YNNKEL (reference sequence). V lost 1 base and J 13 bases, leaving 14 bases between the germline ends. This CDR3 comprises 13 residues. CDR3 in DNA: TGTGCCAGCAGCCAAGGTATCTTGCTGGGACAGTTCTTC. Translation: CASSQGILLGQFF.

This clonotype was observed a few times. This chain connects TRBV20-1 to TRBJ2-3, with TRBD2 identical over 9 bases. The ends lost 4 bases at V and 5 bases at J; junction bases unmatched: 10. Per the germline V gene, CDR1 is DFQATT and CDR2 is SNEGSKA (reference sequence). The CDR3 is 15 residues long. The CDR3 reads CSAIRAGGGGDTQYF. The CDR3 DNA is TGCAGTGCTATTCGAGCGGGAGGTGGAGGAGATACGCAGTATTTT.

This clonotype was seen more than once but under ten times. The genes are TRBV28 and TRBJ1-5; TRBD1 might be the D (5 bases). V was cut by 11 bases and J by 3 bases, with 14 bases left in between. This CDR3 region has 13 residues. CDR1 MDHEN and CDR2 SYDVKM come from the germline V gene. CDR3 region: CAGGPTDNQPQHF. The CDR3 nucleotides are TGTGCCGGGGGACCTACCGACAATCAGCCCCAGCATTTT.

This clonotype came up a few times. The J gene is TRBJ1-1, the V gene TRBV3-1; D is undetermined. The CDR3 is made up of 13 amino acids. V was clipped by 3 bases and J by 1 base, with 6 bases between them. CDR1 is LGHDT, CDR2 YNNKEL, per germline (reference sequence). CDR3 residues: CASSQVTNTEAFF. The CDR3 DNA follows: TGTGCCAGCAGCCAGGTTACGAACACTGAAGCTTTCTTT.

This clonotype has only one observation. The chain links TRBV6-5 to TRBJ2-5; D assignment may be TRBD1 or TRBD2 (5 bases each). Per germline, CDR1 MNHEY and CDR2 SVGAGI. CDR3 length: 15 amino acids. Trimming cost V 2 bases and J 0 bases, with 10 bases left between them. CDR3 nucleotides: TGTGCCAGCAGTTACGGCAGGGAGTACCAAGAGACCCAGTACTTC. Amino acids: CASSYGREYQETQYF.

The genes are TRBV18 and TRBJ2-6; D may be TRBD1 (5 bases). The CDR3 runs 15 residues. Trimming shortened V by 3 bases and J by 0 bases, and 6 bases separated the two germline ends. CDR1 and CDR2 (germline): KGHSH, LQKENI. The CDR3 DNA sequence: TGTGCCAGCTCACCTGACAGCTCTGGGGCCAACGTCCTGACTTTC. Translation: CASSPDSSGANVLTF. Full variable domain (remainder filled in from reference TRBV18 and TRBJ2-6): NAGVMQNPRHLVRRRGQEARLRCSPMKGHSHVYWYRQLPEEGLKFMVYLQKENIIDESGMPKERFSAEFPKEGPSILRIQQVVRGDSAAYFCASSPDSSGANVLTFGAGSRLTVL.

Of note for this clonotype: At one boundary the junction diverges from the germline segment, which might be a read error. J is TRBJ2-3 and V is TRBV7-9, with unresolved D. The CDR3 runs 11 residues. Per germline, CDR1 SEHNR and CDR2 FQNEAQ (reference sequence). DNA of the CDR3: TGTGCCCTCATGATAACAGATGCGCAGTATTTT. Encoded protein: CALMITDAQYF.

The chain couples TRBV5-1 to TRBJ2-5; D gene ambiguous. CDR3 length equals 15 residues. V was clipped by 0 bases and J by 4 bases, with 13 bases between them. CDR1 and CDR2 from the germline V gene are SGHRS and YFSETQ. CDR3 in amino acids: CASSLASAVTETQYF. The CDR3 DNA is TGCGCCAGCAGCTTGGCATCGGCGGTAACAGAGACCCAGTACTTC.

This clonotype showed up just once. This rearrangement joins TRBV3-1 to TRBJ1-2, with TRBD1 matching over 7 bases. The CDR3 loop spans 14 amino acids. With 2 bases clipped from V and 6 bases from J, the junction kept 6 bases outside the gene matches. Germline V gene data show CDR1 as LGHDT and CDR2 as YNNKEL (reference sequence). CDR3 in amino acids: CASSQRGPGDGYTF. CDR3 bases: TGTGCCAGCAGCCAAAGGGGGCCGGGGGATGGCTACACCTTC. Full variable domain (remainder filled in from reference TRBV3-1 and TRBJ1-2): DTAVSQTPKYLVTQMGNDKSIKCEQNLGHDTMYWYKQDSKKFLKIMFSYNNKELIINETVPNRFSPKSPDKAHLNLHINSLELGDSAVYFCASSQRGPGDGYTFGSGTRLTVV.

This chain links TRBV20-1 with TRBJ2-1; TRBD2 agrees at 11 bases. CDR3 length equals 16 residues. J gave up 8 bases and V 0 bases, and 9 bases lay outside the gene matches. The germline V gene encodes CDR1 DFQATT and CDR2 SNEGSKA (reference sequence). The DNA for the CDR3 is TGCAGTGCTAGAGATCTTATAGCGGGGGGGATGGATGAGCAGTTCTTC. Translated: CSARDLIAGGMDEQFF.

This clonotype was counted between two and nine times. V is TRBV18 and J is TRBJ1-1, with D possibly being TRBD1 (5 bases). Per germline, CDR1 KGHSH and CDR2 LQKENI. The CDR3 loop spans 15 amino acids. Trimming pared 1 base from V and 5 bases from J, leaving 14 bases between. The CDR3 bases are TGTGCCAGCTCACCACGGACGGGGCTGCAGACTGAAGCTTTCTTT. Translated: CASSPRTGLQTEAFF.

The chain is built from TRBV5-1 and TRBJ1-5, with D hard to call. CDR3 length: 14 amino acids. Germline CDR1 reads SGHRS; CDR2 reads YFSETQ. Trimming stripped 3 bases from V and 2 bases from J, with 9 bases between. CDR3 coding DNA: TGCGCCAGCAGCTGGGAGGGTCGCAATCAGCCCCAGCATTTT. Encoded protein: CASSWEGRNQPQHF.

This chain joins TRBV9 and TRBJ2-1; 12 nucleotides match TRBD2. Germline values: CDR1 SGDLS, CDR2 YYNGEE. V shed 2 bases and J 8 bases; nucleotides not matched to a gene: 5. This CDR3 has 15 residues. The CDR3 sequence is CASSVLTSGRDEQFF. The CDR3 DNA follows: TGTGCCAGCAGCGTCCTGACTAGCGGGAGAGATGAGCAGTTCTTC.

This sequence joins TRBV15 and TRBJ2-6; D is uncertain. V was pared by 1 base and J by 1 base, with 8 bases between. There are 16 residues in the CDR3. In germline, CDR1 is LNHNV, CDR2 YYDKDF (reference sequence). This CDR3 reads CATSRGGPSGANVLTF. Here the CDR3 DNA reads TGTGCCACCAGCAGAGGGGGTCCGTCTGGGGCCAACGTCCTGACTTTC.

The CDR3 bases are TGTGCCAGCAGTTTGATCCGCCAGCTGAACACCGGGGAGCTGTTTTTT. Its protein is CASSLIRQLNTGELFF. J is TRBJ2-2 and V is TRBV28; no firm D call. The CDR3 runs to 16 residues. V gave up 3 bases and J gave up 1 base, with 12 bases separating them. The V gene's germline CDR1 is MDHEN and CDR2 SYDVKM.

This clonotype was seen a handful of times. The chain links TRBV5-5 to TRBJ2-7; a weak D match, TRBD2 (5 bases). The germline V gene encodes CDR1 SGHKS and CDR2 YYEKEE (reference sequence). CDR3 length equals 15 residues. The V and J ends lost 4 bases and 2 bases respectively, with 16 bases between them. DNA for the CDR3: TGTGCCAGCAGCCCGGATCCAAGCGGAACCTACGAGCAGTACGTC. Protein product: CASSPDPSGTYEQYV.

This clonotype appeared a few times. The V and J genes are TRBV19 and TRBJ1-2; D is uncertain. The CDR3 has 14 amino acids. Trimming stripped 3 bases from V and 2 bases from J, with 10 bases between. CDR1 is LNHDA and CDR2 is SQIVND in the germline V gene (reference sequence). The CDR3 nucleotides are TGTGCCAGTAGTATTACAGTGGCAAACTATGGCTACACCTTC. Translation gives CASSITVANYGYTF.

The chain recombines TRBV5-1 with TRBJ2-3, with 8 bases identical to TRBD2. Losses at the gene ends were 5 bases for V and 5 bases for J; bases not matched to a gene: 7. This CDR3 is built from 14 residues. The germline V gene encodes CDR1 SGHRS and CDR2 YFSETQ. The CDR3, as DNA: TGCGCCAGCAGGCCGGGACTAGTGGGAGATACGCAGTATTTT. Amino acid sequence: CASRPGLVGDTQYF. Looking up the rest from reference TRBV5-1 and TRBJ2-3 gives the full variable domain: KAGVTQTPRYLIKTRGQQVTLSCSPISGHRSVSWYQQTPGQGLQFLFEYFSETQRNKGNFPGRFSGRQFSNSRSEMNVSTLELGDSALYLCASRPGLVGDTQYFGPGTRLTVL.

Many counts were recorded for this clonotype. The chain has TRBV6-6 and TRBJ2-3; D is uncertain. Germline CDR1 MNHNY, CDR2 SVGAGI (reference sequence). This CDR3 is 13 amino acids long. The V end lost 5 bases, the J end lost 0 bases, and 6 bases lay between the germline ends. DNA for the CDR3: TGTGCCAGCAGTCTACACAGCACAGATACGCAGTATTTT. It translates to CASSLHSTDTQYF.

This clonotype was observed a handful of times. The rearrangement joins TRBV2 to TRBJ2-5; D unclear. The CDR3 is made up of 11 amino acids. Trimming removed 3 bases from V and 6 bases from J, with 5 bases in between. CDR1 is SNHLY, CDR2 FYNNEI, per germline. The CDR3 DNA reads as TGTGCCAGCAGTGAGGGCCAGACCCAGTACTTC. This translates into CASSEGQTQYF.

This clonotype was picked up a small number of times. CDR3 residues: CASSLPGRGYTF. The CDR3 nucleotides are TGCGCCAGCAGCTTGCCGGGGAGAGGCTACACCTTC. This chain uses TRBV5-1 with TRBJ1-2; no definite D call. The CDR3 extends over 12 amino acids. The V gene's germline CDR1 is SGHRS and CDR2 YFSETQ. Trimming took off 1 base at V and 8 bases at J, with 9 bases between the two ends.

This clonotype occurred a few times. The V call is TRBV30, the J call TRBJ2-3, with D tentatively TRBD2 (6 bases). Germline values: CDR1 GTSNPN, CDR2 SVGIG (reference sequence). Trimming left V 8 bases short and J 4 bases short, with 25 bases between. This CDR3 has 16 residues. In DNA, the CDR3 is TGTGCCAGCCTCACCGGTTTTAATGGCGGGGCAGATACGCAGTATTTT. Translation gives CASLTGFNGGADTQYF. Combining the CDR3 with reference TRBV30 and TRBJ2-3 gives the whole variable domain SQTIHQWPATLVQPVGSPLSLECTVEGTSNPNLYWYRQAAGRGLQLLFYSVGIGQISSEVPQNLSASRPQDRQFILSSKKLLLSDSGFYLCASLTGFNGGADTQYFGPGTRLTVL.

This clonotype was counted only a few times. The chain uses TRBV20-1 and TRBJ2-7, with TRBD2 matching 11 bases. Germline values: CDR1 DFQATT, CDR2 SNEGSKA (reference sequence). The CDR3 length is 14 residues. With 6 bases clipped from V and 2 bases from J, the junction kept 6 bases outside the gene matches. The CDR3 coding sequence is TGCAGTGCCCTTAGCGGGAGGGCCACCTACGAGCAGTACGTC. Protein: CSALSGRATYEQYV.

This clonotype was counted only a few times. The chain recombines TRBV4-2 with TRBJ1-1; D is possibly TRBD1 (5 bases). Germline CDR1 and CDR2: LGHNA and YNFKEQ. This CDR3 has 14 residues. V was clipped by 0 bases and J by 10 bases, with 15 bases between them. The CDR3 nucleotides are TGTGCCAGCAGCCAAGACGTACAGGCCGCGGGAGCTTTCTTT. The encoded protein is CASSQDVQAAGAFF.

The table lists this clonotype with many counts. The rearrangement links TRBV5-6 to TRBJ2-1; the match to TRBD2 covers 12 bases. The V segment lost 3 bases and the J segment 1 base; nucleotides outside the gene matches: 2. In germline, CDR1 is SGHDT, CDR2 YYEEEE. This CDR3 region has 16 residues. The CDR3 sequence: CASSSGLAGSYNEQFF. The CDR3 DNA reads as TGTGCCAGCAGCTCCGGACTAGCGGGGTCCTACAATGAGCAGTTCTTC.